The 10 T cell receptor beta chains listed next were all sequenced from one sample in a study of metastatic and nonmetastatic thyroid tumors. All patients reached thyroid surgery having received no treatment beforehand. From the PCR reads, TCRdb re-called clones with MiXCR. In the table there are about 21,000 clones, around a quarter of which are singletons. Sequenced material: tumor tissue. The receptor source for this set is a female donor with papillary thyroid cancer or a benign thyroid nodule (not recorded which). Some clones in this sample may be carry-over from other donors' samples.

Within the sample, this clone is medium-sized. This chain connects TRBV28 to TRBJ2-2, with no clear D. CDR1 and CDR2 (germline): MDHEN, SYDVKM. The CDR3 totals 15 residues. V shed 3 bases and J shed 1 base, with 9 bases lying between them. The DNA of the CDR3 is TGTGCCAGCAGTTTGGGCATATTGAACACCGGGGAGCTGTTTTTT. It translates to CASSLGILNTGELFF. Full variable domain (missing parts from reference TRBV28 and TRBJ2-2): DVKVTQSSRYLVKRTGEKVFLECVQDMDHENMFWYRQDPGLGLRLIYFSYDVKMKEKGDIPEGYSVSREKKERFSLILESASTNQTSMYLCASSLGILNTGELFFGEGSRLTVL.

At least ten counts were recorded for this clone. The V gene is TRBV15, the J gene TRBJ1-1; D perhaps matches TRBD1 (6 bases). CDR3 size: 14 residues. V was shortened by 3 bases and J by 6 bases, with 14 bases between the two germline ends. From germline, CDR1 is LNHNV and CDR2 YYDKDF (reference sequence). The CDR3 sequence is CATSSQDSRAEAFF. The DNA of the CDR3 is TGTGCCACCAGCAGTCAGGACAGCCGCGCTGAAGCTTTCTTT.

The chain recombines TRBV20-1 with TRBJ1-4, with 7 bases identical to TRBD1. J was trimmed by 4 bases and V by 1 base; bases with no gene match: 9. Per germline, CDR1 DFQATT and CDR2 SNEGSKA (reference sequence). CDR3 length: 16 amino acids. The CDR3 DNA is TGCAGTGCTAGAGGGTCGGACGGGACAGTTAATGAAAAACTGTTTTTT. Amino acid sequence: CSARGSDGTVNEKLFF.

This clone has just a few counts. This sequence joins TRBV6-1 and TRBJ2-7; D remains unclear. The CDR3 has 12 amino acids. Germline-derived CDR1 and CDR2 are MNHNS and SASEGT. Trimming shortened V by 4 bases and J by 6 bases, and 10 bases separated the two germline ends. The DNA of the CDR3 is TGTGCCAGCAGTGGGATGAGTTCCGAGCAGTACGTC. Protein product: CASSGMSSEQYV.

This clone is judged medium-sized. The chain links TRBV6-1 to TRBJ1-4; D gene uncertain. The CDR3 is 13 residues long. Germline V gives CDR1 MNHNS, CDR2 SASEGT. Trimming left V 6 bases short and J 7 bases short, with 12 bases between. In nucleotides, the CDR3 is TGTGCCAGCAGAGCCTCGTTGCCTGAAAAACTGTTTTTT. It specifies CASRASLPEKLFF.

This clone turned up a few times. The V call is TRBV27, the J call TRBJ1-5, with 11 bases aligning to TRBD1. After removal of 4 bases from V and 4 bases from J, the junction contained 6 bases not matched to a gene. Germline V gives CDR1 MNHEY, CDR2 SMNVEV (reference sequence). The CDR3 length is 16 residues. CDR3 sequence reads: CASSSGQGGFNQPQHF. CDR3 nucleotide sequence: TGTGCCAGCAGTTCGGGACAGGGGGGCTTTAATCAGCCCCAGCATTTT.

The chain links TRBV3-1 to TRBJ2-7, with 9 nucleotides matching TRBD1. Unmatched junction bases numbered 7, after V lost 3 bases and J lost 1 base. Germline values: CDR1 LGHDT, CDR2 YNNKEL (reference sequence). This CDR3 spans 16 amino acids. CDR3 coding DNA: TGTGCCAGCAGCCACGTGGGGACAGGGAAGTCCTACGAGCAGTACTTC. Protein product: CASSHVGTGKSYEQYF.

This clone was counted only a few times. CDR3 coding DNA: TGTGTCCTAGAAGAGGGCGGGAGGTTTAGAGAGACCCAGTACTTC. Translating it yields CVLEEGGRFRETQYF. The rearrangement uses TRBV6-1 and TRBJ2-5; 8 bases are shared with TRBD2. Germline CDR1 is MNHNS and CDR2 is SASEGT. The CDR3 contains 15 residues.

Notes on this clone: Its ends do not fully match the called genes, so a read error is possible. The chain joins TRBV19 to TRBJ1-5; no definite D call. The CDR3 loop spans 15 amino acids. Germline CDR1 reads LNHDA; CDR2 reads SQIVND (reference sequence). As DNA, the CDR3 is TGTGCCAGTAGTCCTCCGGCGTATAGCAATCATCCCCATCATTTT. Amino acids: CASSPPAYSNHPHHF.

The CDR3 region is CSAQTGYEQYF. The CDR3 bases are TGCAGTGCCCAGACGGGCTACGAGCAGTACTTC. The V call is TRBV20-1, the J call TRBJ2-7; D uncertain. The ends were cut back, 6 bases at V and 3 bases at J, with 9 bases in the middle. The length of the CDR3 is 11 residues. Looked up from germline, CDR1 is DFQATT and CDR2 is SNEGSKA (reference sequence).